A selection of T cell receptor beta chains follows, all from one sample in a study of T cells in Graves' hyperthyroidism and ophthalmopathy. TCRdb re-derived calls from the multiplex PCR reads in MiXCR, one entry per CDR3 protein. This sample yields around 700,000 distinct CDR3 sequences, of which approximately 18% are seen a single time; around 17% belongs to the top ten. Material for sequencing was blood. These receptor sequences come from a woman in her 50s with Graves' hyperthyroidism that later progressed to Graves' ophthalmopathy. Both conserved end residues are part of each CDR3. D genes are given only for firm matches. Clone sizes are given selectively: once, few, many, or a class where the clone is expanded.

CDR3 protein: CSARVWSRQGADNQPQHF; CDR3 DNA: TGCAGTGCTAGAGTCTGGTCGCGACAGGGGGCTGACAATCAGCCCCAGCATTTT; clone size: many; J gene: TRBJ1-5; V gene: TRBV20-1; D gene: TRBD1
CDR3 protein: CASSHHSSGVLMGVYEQYF; CDR3 DNA: TGTGCCAGCAGCCATCACTCCTCCGGGGTCTTGATGGGGGTCTACGAGCAGTACTTC; clone size: many; J gene: TRBJ2-7; V gene: TRBV3-1; D gene: -
CDR3 protein: CASSSRRGRGAEAFF; CDR3 DNA: TGTGCCAGCAGCTCACGCAGAGGGAGAGGGGCTGAAGCTTTCTTT; clone size: -; J gene: TRBJ1-1; V gene: TRBV5-8; D gene: -
CDR3 protein: CAWSLGLGENIQYF; CDR3 DNA: TGTGCCTGGAGTCTTGGTCTCGGGGAAAACATTCAGTACTTC; clone size: many; J gene: TRBJ2-4; V gene: TRBV30; D gene: -
CDR3 protein: CASSFSGGAGNEQFF; CDR3 DNA: TGTGCCAGCAGCTTCAGCGGGGGGGCTGGGAATGAGCAGTTCTTC; clone size: many; J gene: TRBJ2-1; V gene: TRBV11-3; D gene: TRBD2
CDR3 protein: CASSEAQVGYTF; CDR3 DNA: TGTGCCAGCAGTGAAGCGCAAGTTGGCTACACCTTC; clone size: many; J gene: TRBJ1-2; V gene: TRBV6-1; D gene: -
CDR3 protein: CASSLDPESEKLFF; CDR3 DNA: TGCGCCAGCAGCTTGGACCCCGAGTCAGAAAAACTGTTTTTT; clone size: many; J gene: TRBJ1-4; V gene: TRBV5-1; D gene: -
CDR3 protein: CASSQGPGVFMNTEAFF; CDR3 DNA: TGTGCCAGCAGCCAAGGGCCCGGAGTGTTCATGAACACTGAAGCTTTCTTT; clone size: -; J gene: TRBJ1-1; V gene: TRBV14; D gene: -
CDR3 protein: CASSLKGGYEQYF; CDR3 DNA: TGTGCCAGCAGTTTAAAAGGTGGCTACGAGCAGTACTTC; clone size: -; J gene: TRBJ2-7; V gene: TRBV27; D gene: -
CDR3 protein: CASGVGDLNTEAFF; CDR3 DNA: TGTGCCAGCGGAGTAGGGGATCTGAACACTGAAGCTTTCTTT; clone size: many; J gene: TRBJ1-1; V gene: TRBV12-3/TRBV12-4; D gene: -
CDR3 protein: CASSLGAGVRTDTQYF; CDR3 DNA: TGTGCCAGCAGTTTAGGAGCGGGGGTACGGACAGATACGCAGTATTTT; clone size: many; J gene: TRBJ2-3; V gene: TRBV27; D gene: TRBD2
CDR3 protein: CASSEMAGDGQPQHF; CDR3 DNA: TGTGCCAGCAGTGAGATGGCAGGGGATGGGCAGCCCCAGCATTTT; clone size: many; J gene: TRBJ1-5; V gene: TRBV6-1; D gene: -
CDR3 protein: CAWTSGGVSTDTQYF; CDR3 DNA: TGTGCCTGGACTAGCGGGGGGGTTAGCACAGATACGCAGTATTTT; clone size: few; J gene: TRBJ2-3; V gene: TRBV30; D gene: TRBD2
CDR3 protein: CSARVDREEYGYTF; CDR3 DNA: TGCAGTGCTAGAGTCGACAGGGAAGAGTATGGCTACACCTTC; clone size: few; J gene: TRBJ1-2; V gene: TRBV20-1; D gene: TRBD1
CDR3 protein: CASSLYPAGATYNSPLHF; CDR3 DNA: TGTGCCAGCAGTTTATATCCGGCGGGGGCAACCTATAATTCACCCCTCCACTTT; clone size: -; J gene: TRBJ1-6; V gene: TRBV27; D gene: -
CDR3 protein: CASSGGLDGELFF; CDR3 DNA: TGTGCCAGCAGCGGAGGACTGGATGGGGAGCTGTTTTTT; clone size: -; J gene: TRBJ2-2; V gene: TRBV7-6; D gene: -
CDR3 protein: CASSFQGYNGYTF; CDR3 DNA: TGTGCCAGCAGCTTTCAGGGGTATAATGGCTACACCTTC; clone size: many; J gene: TRBJ1-2; V gene: TRBV11-2; D gene: -
CDR3 protein: CSADAIGDQETQYF; CDR3 DNA: TGCAGTGCTGACGCTATAGGGGACCAAGAGACCCAGTACTTC; clone size: -; J gene: TRBJ2-5; V gene: TRBV20-1; D gene: -
CDR3 protein: CASSGGRDRGYNEQFF; CDR3 DNA: TGTGCCAGCAGCGGGGGCCGGGACAGGGGTTACAATGAGCAGTTCTTC; clone size: -; J gene: TRBJ2-1; V gene: TRBV9; D gene: TRBD1
CDR3 protein: CASSRRGRGSVVRETQYF; CDR3 DNA: TGTGCCAGCAGCCGACGAGGCAGGGGATCGGTAGTTCGGGAGACCCAGTACTTC; clone size: many; J gene: TRBJ2-5; V gene: TRBV7-9; D gene: -
CDR3 protein: CASSIGDGYTF; CDR3 DNA: TGTGCCAGTAGTATAGGGGATGGCTACACCTTC; clone size: -; J gene: TRBJ1-2; V gene: TRBV19; D gene: -
CDR3 protein: CASSDMSSGEPNNEQFF; CDR3 DNA: TGTGCCAGCAGTGATATGTCTAGCGGGGAACCGAACAATGAGCAGTTCTTC; clone size: -; J gene: TRBJ2-1; V gene: TRBV2; D gene: TRBD2
CDR3 protein: CASSQRARNSPLHF; CDR3 DNA: TGCGCCAGCAGCCAACGGGCGAGGAATTCACCCCTCCACTTT; clone size: -; J gene: TRBJ1-6; V gene: TRBV4-1; D gene: -
CDR3 protein: CASSLFPHAYNEQFF; CDR3 DNA: TGTGCCAGCAGCTTGTTTCCTCACGCGTACAATGAGCAGTTCTTC; clone size: -; J gene: TRBJ2-1; V gene: TRBV5-5; D gene: -
CDR3 protein: CSQGGQGNTDTQYF; CDR3 DNA: TGCAGCCAGGGGGGACAAGGTAACACAGATACGCAGTATTTT; clone size: many; J gene: TRBJ2-3; V gene: TRBV29-1; D gene: -
CDR3 protein: CASSLGGRGNQPQHF; CDR3 DNA: TGTGCCAGCAGCTTAGGTGGCAGGGGCAATCAGCCCCAGCATTTT; clone size: many; J gene: TRBJ1-5; V gene: TRBV7-2; D gene: -
CDR3 protein: CASSQRTSGGISGETQYF; CDR3 DNA: TGTGCCAGCAGCCAGCGGACTAGCGGGGGTATCTCTGGCGAGACCCAGTACTTC; clone size: few; J gene: TRBJ2-5; V gene: TRBV5-5; D gene: TRBD2
CDR3 protein: CASSQMNQPQHF; CDR3 DNA: TGTGCCAGCAGCCAAATGAATCAGCCCCAGCATTTT; clone size: few; J gene: TRBJ1-5; V gene: TRBV3-1; D gene: -
CDR3 protein: CASSRTALAYEQYF; CDR3 DNA: TGTGCCAGCAGCCGTACGGCGCTAGCCTACGAGCAGTACTTC; clone size: few; J gene: TRBJ2-7; V gene: TRBV3-1; D gene: -